This is a list of T cell receptor beta chains from one sample in a study of cytomegalovirus exposure and HLA in healthy donors. Assay used: immunoSEQ multiplex PCR; TCRdb lists only in-frame clones, some missing. Of about 150,000 clones listed, approximately 80% were seen once; the top ten hold 3.5% to 5.5%. The sample consisted of PBMCs. Receptors were obtained from a woman between 40 and 50 years old in good health and CMV-seropositive. Both conserved end residues are part of each CDR3. The D gene is left open where the match is weak. Size is omitted from some rows. Given values are once, few, many or a class for expanded clones.

J gene: TRBJ1-2
V gene: TRBV29-1
D gene: TRBD1
clone size: .
CDR3 DNA: TGCAGCGTTAGATCCGGGACAGGGGGCGTCGTGGACTATGGCTACACCTTC
CDR3 protein: CSVRSGTGGVVDYGYTF

J gene: TRBJ2-5
V gene: TRBV4-1
D gene: .
clone size: .
CDR3 DNA: TGCGCCAGCAGCCAAGTAAGCCGGGTAGAAGAGACCCAGTACTTC
CDR3 protein: CASSQVSRVEETQYF

J gene: TRBJ1-2
V gene: TRBV28
D gene: TRBD1
clone size: .
CDR3 DNA: TGTGCCAGCAGCACGACAGGGGATGGCTACACCTTC
CDR3 protein: CASSTTGDGYTF

J gene: TRBJ2-3
V gene: TRBV4-2
D gene: TRBD2
clone size: .
CDR3 DNA: TGTGCCAGCAGCCAAGATCGCCCTAGAACTAGCGGGCCCAGAGGAACAGATACGCAGTATTTT
CDR3 protein: CASSQDRPRTSGPRGTDTQYF

J gene: TRBJ2-7
V gene: TRBV7-2
D gene: .
clone size: few
CDR3 DNA: TGTGCCAGCAGCTTAGGAATTATTAGCGGATCCTACGAGCAGTACTTC
CDR3 protein: CASSLGIISGSYEQYF

J gene: TRBJ2-7
V gene: TRBV7-2
D gene: .
clone size: few
CDR3 DNA: TGTGCCAGCAGCTTAAGTGGCCTAGGCGAGCAGTACTTC
CDR3 protein: CASSLSGLGEQYF

J gene: TRBJ2-3
V gene: TRBV4-1
D gene: .
clone size: .
CDR3 DNA: TGCGCCAGCAGCCAGAATTTTGCTACCCGGGGTGCAGATACGCAGTATTTT
CDR3 protein: CASSQNFATRGADTQYF

J gene: TRBJ2-7
V gene: TRBV7-9
D gene: TRBD1
clone size: .
CDR3 DNA: TGTGCCAGCAGCGAAACCGGGACAGGAGTTTACTACGAGCAGTACTTC
CDR3 protein: CASSETGTGVYYEQYF

J gene: TRBJ1-4
V gene: TRBV6-4
D gene: .
clone size: .
CDR3 DNA: TGTGCCAGCAGTGACACGGACAAGCATCGAATGAAATTGGAAAAACTGTTTTTT
CDR3 protein: CASSDTDKHRMKLEKLFF

J gene: TRBJ2-3
V gene: TRBV6-6
D gene: .
clone size: .
CDR3 DNA: TGTGCCAGCAGTTTCGGGAGAGATACGCAGTATTTT
CDR3 protein: CASSFGRDTQYF

J gene: TRBJ2-6
V gene: TRBV5-6
D gene: TRBD1
clone size: .
CDR3 DNA: TGTGCCAGCAGCCCGGTATTGGACAGGAGCCTCTCTGGGGCCAACGTCCTGACTTTC
CDR3 protein: CASSPVLDRSLSGANVLTF

J gene: TRBJ2-3
V gene: TRBV7-9
D gene: TRBD2
clone size: once
CDR3 DNA: TGTGCCAGCAGCCGGACTAGCGGGGGACTCACAGATACGCAGTATTTT
CDR3 protein: CASSRTSGGLTDTQYF

J gene: TRBJ1-5
V gene: TRBV18
D gene: TRBD1
clone size: once
CDR3 DNA: TGTGCCAGCTCACTGAACCAGGGGGATCAGCCCCAGCATTTT
CDR3 protein: CASSLNQGDQPQHF

J gene: TRBJ2-1
V gene: TRBV2
D gene: .
clone size: .
CDR3 DNA: TGTGCCAGCAGTGAAAGTCTAGCGGAGCAGTTCTTC
CDR3 protein: CASSESLAEQFF

J gene: TRBJ2-3
V gene: TRBV6-4
D gene: TRBD1
clone size: .
CDR3 DNA: TGTGCCAGCAGCGATCAGGGGGCGGTCGCAGATACGCAGTATTTT
CDR3 protein: CASSDQGAVADTQYF

J gene: TRBJ2-3
V gene: TRBV12-5
D gene: .
clone size: .
CDR3 DNA: TGTGCTAGTGGTTTGGGTGCAGGGACAGATACGCAGTATTTT
CDR3 protein: CASGLGAGTDTQYF

J gene: TRBJ1-2
V gene: TRBV19
D gene: TRBD1
clone size: .
CDR3 DNA: TGTGCCAGTAGTATAACCGGGACAGCAGTCTACACCTTC
CDR3 protein: CASSITGTAVYTF

J gene: TRBJ2-7
V gene: TRBV27
D gene: TRBD2
clone size: few
CDR3 DNA: TGTGCCAGCAGTCCAAGTAGACTAGCGGGAGCCTACGAGCAGTACTTC
CDR3 protein: CASSPSRLAGAYEQYF

J gene: TRBJ2-7
V gene: TRBV25-1
D gene: .
clone size: .
CDR3 DNA: TGTGCCAGCAGTTCCAAGGGGGGACAGTCCTACGAGCAGTACTTC
CDR3 protein: CASSSKGGQSYEQYF